The source of this T cell receptor beta chain is a study of T-cell reconstitution after alpha-beta-depleted transplantation in children. Library preparation (for TCRbeta) was performed with unique molecular identifiers. TCRdb itself ran the PCR reads through MiXCR, one entry per CDR3 protein. The data contain about 360,000 distinct CDR3 sequences, approximately 12% of them singletons. The trim removed 6 bases at V and 6 bases at J, leaving 12 bases unmatched. The CDR3 is made up of 16 amino acids. This clonotype was detected a few times. This receptor was taken from a human donor who donated a stem cell graft to a child with Fanconi anemia. The sequences come from PBMCs, collected from the stem cell graft. V is TRBV12-3 or TRBV12-4 and J is TRBJ2-1; 9 bases are a match to TRBD2. In nucleotides, the CDR3 is TGTGCCAGCAGCTTTGCCCAAGCGGGGGGCCTCAATGAGCAGTTCTTC. It is translated as CASSFAQAGGLNEQFF.